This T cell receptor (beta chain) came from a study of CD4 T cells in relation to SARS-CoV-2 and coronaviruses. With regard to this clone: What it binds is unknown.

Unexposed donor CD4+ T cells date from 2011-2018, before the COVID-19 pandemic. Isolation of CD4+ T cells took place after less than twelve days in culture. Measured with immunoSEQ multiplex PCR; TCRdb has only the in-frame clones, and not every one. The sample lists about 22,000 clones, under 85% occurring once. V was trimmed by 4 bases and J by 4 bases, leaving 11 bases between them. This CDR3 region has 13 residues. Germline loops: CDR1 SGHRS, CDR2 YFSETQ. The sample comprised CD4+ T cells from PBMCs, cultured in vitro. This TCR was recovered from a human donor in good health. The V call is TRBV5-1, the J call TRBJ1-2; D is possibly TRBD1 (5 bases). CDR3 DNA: TGCGCCAGCAGCGCCCTAAGGGGCTATGGCTACACCTTC. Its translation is CASSALRGYGYTF. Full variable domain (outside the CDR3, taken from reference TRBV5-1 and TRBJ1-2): KAGVTQTPRYLIKTRGQQVTLSCSPISGHRSVSWYQQTPGQGLQFLFEYFSETQRNKGNFPGRFSGRQFSNSRSEMNVSTLELGDSALYLCASSALRGYGYTFGSGTRLTVV.